The 30 T cell receptor beta chains given below trace back to one sample, sequenced in a study of CD8+ T cells in alopecia areata. Extraction and reverse transcription of RNA yielded cDNA as the sequencing template. Method: immunoSEQ multiplex PCR; TCRdb's copy keeps in-frame clones and lacks some. Of 150,000 to 200,000 clones listed, 55% were seen once; the top ten hold more than 4.5%. The material sequenced was CD4+ T cells sorted from blood. The origin of the receptors is a human donor in good health.

The chain is built from TRBV5-4 and TRBJ1-1, with 9 bases fitting TRBD1. With 4 bases clipped from V and 4 bases from J, the junction kept 14 bases outside the gene matches. This CDR3 has 17 residues. The V gene's germline CDR1 is SGHNT and CDR2 YYREEE (reference sequence). CDR3 region: CASSGWTGARGLTEAFF. The CDR3 DNA reads as TGTGCCAGCAGCGGGTGGACAGGGGCCAGAGGGCTCACTGAAGCTTTCTTT.

The rearrangement joins TRBV23-1 to TRBJ2-7; no clear D gene. TRBV23-1 has ORF status, its function being uncertain. The CDR3 contains 14 residues. The V and J ends lost 1 base and 2 bases respectively, with 9 bases between them. The CDR3 DNA follows: TGCGCCAGCAGTCAATGGCCACCGACCTACGAGCAGTACTTC. Protein product: CASSQWPPTYEQYF.

This clone was seen more than once but under ten times. The CDR3: CASRHWDTAEAFF. The CDR3 nucleotides are TGTGCCAGCCGTCATTGGGATACGGCTGAAGCTTTCTTT. J is TRBJ1-1 and V is TRBV27; D gene ambiguous. The CDR3 is made up of 13 amino acids. CDR1 and CDR2 (germline): MNHEY, SMNVEV (reference sequence). Trimming took off 8 bases at V and 6 bases at J, with 16 bases between the two ends.

The chain's CDR3 is CASSQVPGTSGRRYTGELFF. The CDR3 DNA is TGCGCCAGCAGCCAAGTCCCCGGGACTAGCGGGAGGAGGTACACCGGGGAGCTGTTTTTT. V usage is TRBV4-1 and J usage is TRBJ2-2; 15 positions agree with TRBD2. V lost 1 base to trimming and J lost 3 bases; unmatched junction nucleotides: 9. The CDR3 has 20 amino acids. CDR1 and CDR2 from the germline V gene are MGHRA and YSYEKL.

The rearrangement joins TRBV30 to TRBJ2-3; D gene unclear. V gave up 1 base and J gave up 2 bases, with 7 bases separating them. Germline V gene sequence: CDR1 GTSNPN, CDR2 SVGIG (reference sequence). CDR3 size: 13 residues. CDR3 sequence reads: CAWSERVTDTQYF. In DNA form, the CDR3 reads TGTGCCTGGAGTGAGAGAGTCACAGATACGCAGTATTTT.

The J gene is TRBJ1-5, the V gene TRBV28; D call uncertain. Germline V gene lookup returns CDR1 MDHEN and CDR2 SYDVKM. The length of the CDR3 is 14 residues. V gave up 4 bases and J gave up 4 bases, with 11 bases separating them. The CDR3 region has the DNA TGTGCCAGCAGTTCCCCGGGGTCAAATCAGCCCCAGCATTTT. Translation gives CASSSPGSNQPQHF.

This clone has more than one count but fewer than ten. The V gene is TRBV18, the J gene TRBJ1-2; tentative D call: TRBD1 (6 bases). In germline, CDR1 is KGHSH, CDR2 LQKENI. V was trimmed by 3 bases and J by 4 bases, leaving 18 bases between them. CDR3 length: 16 amino acids. In nucleotides, the CDR3 is TGTGCCAGCTCACCGCTCGAGGCAGGGGTCGGCTATGGCTACACCTTC. Its protein is CASSPLEAGVGYGYTF.

The chain uses TRBV6-6 and TRBJ2-1; 8 bases match TRBD2. The CDR3 runs 16 residues. Trimming cost V 2 bases and J 7 bases; bases outside gene matches: 10. Germline CDR1 is MNHNY and CDR2 is SVGAGI (reference sequence). Here the CDR3 reads CASSYGGSGSRNEQFF. The CDR3 DNA reads as TGTGCCAGCAGTTACGGTGGGAGCGGGAGTAGGAATGAGCAGTTCTTC.

This clone was seen just once. The chain combines TRBV13 with TRBJ2-2, with TRBD1 matching over 8 bases. Trimming cost V 5 bases and J 1 base; bases outside gene matches: 6. There are 16 residues in the CDR3. The germline V gene encodes CDR1 PRHDT and CDR2 FYEKMQ (reference sequence). The CDR3 sequence is CASSLLGQGNTGELFF. In nucleotides, the CDR3 is TGTGCCAGCAGCCTCCTAGGACAGGGGAACACCGGGGAGCTGTTTTTT.

The chain links TRBV2 to TRBJ1-5; D possibly corresponds to TRBD1 (5 bases). V was trimmed by 5 bases and J by 4 bases, leaving 12 bases between them. The CDR3 consists of 14 residues. The germline CDR1 and CDR2 sequences are SNHLY and FYNNEI. This chain's CDR3 is CASSLGTGNQPQHF. CDR3 nucleotides: TGTGCCAGCAGTCTCGGGACGGGTAATCAGCCCCAGCATTTT. The variable domain in full, with the rest retrieved from reference TRBV2 and TRBJ1-5, is EPEVTQTPSHQVTQMGQEVILRCVPISNHLYFYWYRQILGQKVEFLVSFYNNEISEKSEIFDDQFSVERPDGSNFTLKIRSTKLEDSAMYFCASSLGTGNQPQHFGDGTRLSIL.

The V and J genes are TRBV27 and TRBJ2-1; 14 bases align to TRBD2. The CDR3 runs 18 residues. CDR1 is MNHEY and CDR2 is SMNVEV in the germline V gene (reference sequence). The ends lost 3 bases at V and 2 bases at J; junction bases unmatched: 6. The CDR3 bases are TGTGCCAGCAGTTTCGGGACTAGCGGGAGATTCGCCTACAATGAGCAGTTCTTC. Translating gives CASSFGTSGRFAYNEQFF.

The rearrangement links TRBV29-1 to TRBJ2-7; 8 bases fit TRBD1. After removal of 7 bases from V and 5 bases from J, the junction contained 4 bases not matched to a gene. Germline lookup yields CDR1 SQVTM and CDR2 ANQGSEA. This CDR3 has 11 residues. CDR3 region: CSARQGNEQYF. CDR3 DNA: TGCAGCGCGCGACAGGGGAACGAGCAGTACTTC.

This clone was seen a few times. The chain joins TRBV29-1 to TRBJ2-7; 8 positions agree with TRBD1. Unmatched junction bases numbered 6, after V lost 3 bases and J lost 11 bases. This CDR3 is built from 11 residues. From germline, CDR1 is SQVTM and CDR2 ANQGSEA. In DNA form, the CDR3 reads TGCAGCGTTGAGAGACAGGGGACCGAGTACTTC. Protein sequence: CSVERQGTEYF.

The chain uses TRBV9 and TRBJ1-5, with D possibly TRBD1 on 5 matching bases. CDR3 length: 15 amino acids. With 0 bases removed from V and 4 bases from J, the gap between germline ends came to 11 bases. Germline CDR1 is SGDLS and CDR2 is YYNGEE. The CDR3 coding sequence is TGTGCCAGCAGCGTAGGGGCAGGGAGAAATCAGCCCCAGCATTTT. This encodes CASSVGAGRNQPQHF.

This clone was observed many times. The chain carries TRBV6-6 and TRBJ1-2; D is ambiguous. The V gene lost 2 bases and the J gene lost 6 bases, with 7 bases spanning the gap. Germline values: CDR1 MNHNY, CDR2 SVGAGI (reference sequence). This CDR3 region has 12 residues. This CDR3 reads CASSYGEDGYTF. Written as DNA, the CDR3 is TGTGCCAGCAGTTACGGAGAGGATGGCTACACCTTC.

The DNA for the CDR3 is TGTGCCAGCAGGGCGGGACAGTCGTACGAGCAGTACTTC. This gives the protein CASRAGQSYEQYF. The gene calls are TRBV6-5 and TRBJ2-7, with a possible D match to TRBD1 (7 bases). The CDR3 sequence is 13 residues long. Germline-derived CDR1 and CDR2 are MNHEY and SVGAGI. The ends were cut back, 6 bases at V and 4 bases at J, with 13 bases in the middle.

The chain employs TRBV9 and TRBJ1-2; no clear D. This CDR3 is built from 13 residues. The V end was cut by 4 bases, the J end by 4 bases, with 11 bases between. CDR1 is SGDLS, CDR2 YYNGEE, per germline. DNA for the CDR3: TGTGCCAGCAGCCCGCAAGGGCCCTATGGCTACACCTTC. Encoded protein: CASSPQGPYGYTF.

The rearrangement uses TRBV29-1 and TRBJ2-5; D gene ambiguous. The germline gives CDR1 SQVTM, CDR2 ANQGSEA. The CDR3 has 12 residues. Trimming took off 5 bases at V and 5 bases at J, with 12 bases between the two ends. CDR3 nucleotide sequence: TGCAGCGTTCTATTCCCCGAGGAGACCCAGTACTTC. This codes for CSVLFPEETQYF.

A few counts support this clone. The chain has TRBV29-1 and TRBJ2-2; 8 bases match TRBD2. Trimming took 3 bases from V and 2 from J; bases not matched to a gene: 5. Germline assignment: CDR1 SQVTM and CDR2 ANQGSEA. The CDR3 consists of 15 residues. The CDR3 sequence is CSVDVTSGNTGELFF. CDR3 nucleotide sequence: TGCAGCGTTGATGTAACTAGCGGAAACACCGGGGAGCTGTTTTTT.

The CDR3 DNA reads as TGTGCCAGCTCACCTCGTCTTGTAGCGGTACAAGAGACCCAGTACTTC. It is translated as CASSPRLVAVQETQYF. The chain has TRBV18 and TRBJ2-5, with D tentatively TRBD2 (6 bases). Germline V gene sequence: CDR1 KGHSH, CDR2 LQKENI. V was trimmed by 3 bases and J by 2 bases, leaving 16 bases between them. The CDR3 has 16 residues.

This clone turned up a few times. This rearrangement joins TRBV7-2 to TRBJ2-3; D ambiguous. Trimming cost V 5 bases and J 2 bases, with 11 bases left between them. The CDR3 contains 14 residues. Germline V lookup: CDR1 SGHTA, CDR2 FQGNSA. The CDR3 DNA is TGTGCCAGCAGCCGAGGCGGATACACAGATACGCAGTATTTT. It is translated as CASSRGGYTDTQYF.

The chain joins TRBV7-8 to TRBJ2-3, with D uncertain. Germline V lookup: CDR1 SGHVS, CDR2 FQNEAQ. The length of the CDR3 is 16 residues. With 5 bases removed from V and 1 base from J, the gap between germline ends came to 16 bases. CDR3 DNA sequence: TGTGCCAGCAGCCGTTTGGGGTTTGGAGGCACAGATACGCAGTATTTT. It specifies CASSRLGFGGTDTQYF. Complete variable domain (other parts from reference TRBV7-8 and TRBJ2-3): GAGVSQSPRYKVAKRGQDVALRCDPISGHVSLFWYQQALGQGPEFLTYFQNEAQLDKSGLPSDRFFAERPEGSVSTLKIQRTQQEDSAVYLCASSRLGFGGTDTQYFGPGTRLTVL.

The CDR3 loop reads CASSPPGTGQETQYF. The CDR3 nucleotides are TGTGCCAGCTCACCACCGGGGACAGGACAAGAGACCCAGTACTTC. The chain combines TRBV18 with TRBJ2-5; TRBD1 agrees at 8 bases. Germline CDR1 KGHSH, CDR2 LQKENI. The CDR3 is 15 amino acids. Trimming took 0 bases from V and 2 from J; bases not matched to a gene: 2.

The V call is TRBV23-1, the J call TRBJ2-7; D may correspond to TRBD1 or TRBD2 (6 bases each). TRBV23-1 is sorted into the ORF group, with uncertain function. Between the trimmed V and J ends, which lost 0 bases and 2 bases, there was a span of 14 bases. The CDR3 has 16 residues. The DNA of the CDR3 is TGCGCCAGCAGTCAATCGGTGGAAGGGGGGCCCTACGAGCAGTACTTC. Encoded protein: CASSQSVEGGPYEQYF.

This clone was seen a handful of times. The chain couples TRBV28 to TRBJ2-4, with 11 bases matching TRBD2. From germline, CDR1 is MDHEN and CDR2 SYDVKM. With V trimmed by 2 bases and J by 7 bases, 7 bases remained unmatched. CDR3 length: 16 residues. The CDR3 spells CASSLRTSGSLNIQYF. CDR3 coding DNA: TGTGCCAGCAGTTTAAGAACTAGCGGGAGCTTGAACATTCAGTACTTC.

The sample holds a few counts of this clone. The V and J genes are TRBV29-1 and TRBJ2-1; the D call may be TRBD1 or TRBD2 (5 bases each). CDR1 and CDR2 (germline): SQVTM, ANQGSEA. V was cut by 4 bases and J by 13 bases, with 17 bases left in between. There are 12 residues in the CDR3. The CDR3 DNA is TGCAGCGTTGTCCCCACGATGGGACCCCAGTTCTTC. Protein product: CSVVPTMGPQFF.

This chain links TRBV5-1 with TRBJ1-4, with D possibly matching TRBD1 (6 bases). CDR1 and CDR2 (germline): SGHRS, YFSETQ. The CDR3 has 15 residues. V shed 4 bases and J shed 0 bases, with 10 bases lying between them. CDR3 coding DNA: TGCGCCAGCAGCATGGACAGACCAACTAATGAAAAACTGTTTTTT. Its translation: CASSMDRPTNEKLFF.

The rearrangement links TRBV20-1 to TRBJ2-7; weak D call: TRBD1 (5 bases). In germline, CDR1 is DFQATT, CDR2 SNEGSKA (reference sequence). CDR3 length: 11 amino acids. Trimming pared 6 bases from V and 2 bases from J, leaving 8 bases between. The CDR3 region has the DNA TGCAGTGCCCAGGGCCCCTACGAGCAGTACTTC. Encoded protein: CSAQGPYEQYF.

V usage is TRBV7-8 and J usage is TRBJ2-1; 7 bases fit TRBD2. The V gene end was trimmed by 1 base and the J gene end by 1 base; junction bases not matched to a gene: 7. This CDR3 spans 17 amino acids. Germline V gene sequence: CDR1 SGHVS, CDR2 FQNEAQ. The chain's CDR3 is CASSLVQAGASYNEQFF. In DNA form, the CDR3 reads TGTGCCAGCAGCTTAGTTCAGGCGGGAGCGTCCTACAATGAGCAGTTCTTC.

The chain links TRBV29-1 to TRBJ2-7; no reliable D call. In germline, CDR1 is SQVTM, CDR2 ANQGSEA. Trimming cost V 6 bases and J 4 bases, with 10 bases left between them. This CDR3 is built from 11 residues. The CDR3 is CSVTTGYEQYF. As DNA, the CDR3 is TGCAGCGTCACGACTGGATACGAGCAGTACTTC.